The rows below give T cell receptor beta chains drawn from one sample of a study of cytomegalovirus exposure and HLA in healthy donors. The assay was immunoSEQ multiplex PCR, and TCRdb's table has in-frame clones only and misses some. The sample gives 170,000 or so clones, 80% of which show up once; about 0.64% is in the top ten. Sequenced input: PBMCs. Receptors were obtained from a boy aged 10-17 years in good health and CMV-seronegative. The CDR3 runs from the conserved cysteine through the conserved F or W. Each record gives: CDR3 protein, CDR3 DNA, clone size, V gene, D gene, CDR3 length, J gene. The D gene is left open where the match is weak. Only part of the rows carry a size: once, few, many, or a class if the clone is expanded.

cdr3_aa: CATSRDSGGFQPQHF
cdr3_nt: TGTGCCACCAGCAGAGATTCGGGGGGGTTTCAGCCCCAGCATTTT
clone_size: -
v_call: TRBV15
d_call: -
cdr3_length: 15
j_call: TRBJ1-5

cdr3_aa: CASSRGQGARPYEQYF
cdr3_nt: TGTGCCAGCTCACGTGGACAGGGGGCGCGCCCCTACGAGCAGTACTTC
clone_size: few
v_call: TRBV18
d_call: TRBD1
cdr3_length: 16
j_call: TRBJ2-7

cdr3_aa: CASSQGANTGELFF
cdr3_nt: TGTGCCAGCAGCCAGGGGGCGAACACCGGGGAGCTGTTTTTT
clone_size: -
v_call: TRBV7-6
d_call: TRBD1
cdr3_length: 14
j_call: TRBJ2-2

cdr3_aa: CSAGSADGYTF
cdr3_nt: TGCAGTGCCGGGTCTGCAGATGGCTACACCTTC
clone_size: -
v_call: TRBV20-1
d_call: -
cdr3_length: 11
j_call: TRBJ1-2

cdr3_aa: CASSQTSGTDTQYF
cdr3_nt: TGTGCCAGCAGTCAGACTAGCGGCACAGATACGCAGTATTTT
clone_size: -
v_call: TRBV2
d_call: TRBD2
cdr3_length: 14
j_call: TRBJ2-3

cdr3_aa: CASSPVPGQPNQPQHF
cdr3_nt: TGTGCCAGTAGCCCCGTCCCGGGACAGCCTAATCAGCCCCAGCATTTT
clone_size: -
v_call: TRBV19
d_call: TRBD1
cdr3_length: 16
j_call: TRBJ1-5

cdr3_aa: CASSIDGQGAKEQYF
cdr3_nt: TGTGCCAGTAGTATAGATGGACAGGGGGCGAAGGAGCAGTACTTC
clone_size: -
v_call: TRBV19
d_call: TRBD1
cdr3_length: 15
j_call: TRBJ2-7

cdr3_aa: CASSSKWASSGNEQYF
cdr3_nt: TGTGCCAGCAGTTCTAAATGGGCATCCTCAGGCAACGAGCAGTACTTC
clone_size: -
v_call: TRBV6-5
d_call: -
cdr3_length: 16
j_call: TRBJ2-7

cdr3_aa: CASRRRQTYEQYF
cdr3_nt: TGTGCCAGCAGGAGGCGGCAGACCTACGAGCAGTACTTC
clone_size: -
v_call: TRBV27
d_call: -
cdr3_length: 13
j_call: TRBJ2-7

cdr3_aa: CASSFGLGGRADSDTQYF
cdr3_nt: TGCGCCAGCAGCTTTGGCCTTGGCGGGAGGGCCGATTCAGATACGCAGTATTTT
clone_size: -
v_call: TRBV5-1
d_call: TRBD2
cdr3_length: 18
j_call: TRBJ2-3

cdr3_aa: CASSHPPGANTEAFF
cdr3_nt: TGTGCCAGCTCCCACCCCCCAGGGGCGAACACTGAAGCTTTCTTT
clone_size: -
v_call: TRBV5-6
d_call: -
cdr3_length: 15
j_call: TRBJ1-1

cdr3_aa: CASSESGWGGGTEQFF
cdr3_nt: TGCGCCAGCAGTGAGTCTGGTTGGGGCGGGGGGACCGAGCAGTTCTTC
clone_size: -
v_call: TRBV10-1
d_call: TRBD2
cdr3_length: 16
j_call: TRBJ2-1

cdr3_aa: CSVEGTGIINTEAFF
cdr3_nt: TGCAGCGTTGAGGGGACAGGGATAATTAACACTGAAGCTTTCTTT
clone_size: -
v_call: TRBV29-1
d_call: TRBD1
cdr3_length: 15
j_call: TRBJ1-1

cdr3_aa: CASSLKRETNEQYF
cdr3_nt: TGCGCCAGCAGCTTGAAGCGGGAGACCAACGAGCAGTACTTC
clone_size: -
v_call: TRBV5-1
d_call: TRBD2
cdr3_length: 14
j_call: TRBJ2-7

cdr3_aa: CARQGGSGANVLTF
cdr3_nt: TGTGCCAGACAGGGAGGGTCTGGGGCCAACGTCCTGACTTTC
clone_size: many
v_call: TRBV2
d_call: -
cdr3_length: 14
j_call: TRBJ2-6

cdr3_aa: CASSRTGRDHNEQFF
cdr3_nt: TGTGCCAGCAGCCGGACAGGACGGGACCACAATGAGCAGTTCTTC
clone_size: -
v_call: TRBV5-5
d_call: TRBD1
cdr3_length: 15
j_call: TRBJ2-1

cdr3_aa: CASSPNGQRSNQPQHF
cdr3_nt: TGTGCCAGCTCACCAAACGGACAGCGCTCTAATCAGCCCCAGCATTTT
clone_size: -
v_call: TRBV18
d_call: -
cdr3_length: 16
j_call: TRBJ1-5

cdr3_aa: CASSESQQLETQYF
cdr3_nt: TGTGCCAGCAGTGAAAGTCAACAATTAGAGACCCAGTACTTC
clone_size: -
v_call: TRBV6-1
d_call: -
cdr3_length: 14
j_call: TRBJ2-5

cdr3_aa: CASSLEWTGATQEQYF
cdr3_nt: TGTGCCAGCAGCTTGGAATGGACAGGGGCCACACAGGAGCAGTACTTC
clone_size: few
v_call: TRBV7-8
d_call: TRBD1
cdr3_length: 16
j_call: TRBJ2-7

cdr3_aa: CASSPGGLEKLFF
cdr3_nt: TGTGCCAGCAGCCCCGGTGGGCTCGAAAAACTGTTTTTT
clone_size: once
v_call: TRBV14
d_call: -
cdr3_length: 13
j_call: TRBJ1-4

cdr3_aa: CASSLENSGWVYVDEQFF
cdr3_nt: TGTGCCAGCAGCTTAGAAAACTCGGGATGGGTTTATGTGGATGAGCAGTTCTTC
clone_size: -
v_call: TRBV7-2
d_call: -
cdr3_length: 18
j_call: TRBJ2-1

cdr3_aa: CASSWSGGGGNQPQHF
cdr3_nt: TGTGCCAGCAGCTGGAGCGGGGGTGGGGGCAATCAGCCCCAGCATTTT
clone_size: -
v_call: TRBV7-2
d_call: -
cdr3_length: 16
j_call: TRBJ1-5

cdr3_aa: CASSPWKQPGSDTQYF
cdr3_nt: TGTGCCAGCTCACCCTGGAAGCAGCCGGGGTCAGATACGCAGTATTTT
clone_size: once
v_call: TRBV18
d_call: -
cdr3_length: 16
j_call: TRBJ2-3

cdr3_aa: CASSSRRGLNPYEQYF
cdr3_nt: TGTGCCAGCAGCTCCCGCCGAGGACTCAACCCCTACGAGCAGTACTTC
clone_size: once
v_call: TRBV11-3
d_call: -
cdr3_length: 16
j_call: TRBJ2-7

cdr3_aa: CASSIPGSLSGNTIYF
cdr3_nt: TGTGCCAGTAGTATCCCGGGATCTCTCTCTGGAAACACCATATATTTT
clone_size: -
v_call: TRBV19
d_call: -
cdr3_length: 16
j_call: TRBJ1-3

cdr3_aa: CASSYRVNEQFF
cdr3_nt: TGTGCCAGCAGTTACAGGGTCAATGAGCAGTTCTTC
clone_size: few
v_call: TRBV7-8
d_call: -
cdr3_length: 12
j_call: TRBJ2-1

cdr3_aa: CAWSEAGEYGYTF
cdr3_nt: TGTGCCTGGAGTGAGGCAGGGGAGTATGGCTACACCTTC
clone_size: once
v_call: TRBV30
d_call: -
cdr3_length: 13
j_call: TRBJ1-2